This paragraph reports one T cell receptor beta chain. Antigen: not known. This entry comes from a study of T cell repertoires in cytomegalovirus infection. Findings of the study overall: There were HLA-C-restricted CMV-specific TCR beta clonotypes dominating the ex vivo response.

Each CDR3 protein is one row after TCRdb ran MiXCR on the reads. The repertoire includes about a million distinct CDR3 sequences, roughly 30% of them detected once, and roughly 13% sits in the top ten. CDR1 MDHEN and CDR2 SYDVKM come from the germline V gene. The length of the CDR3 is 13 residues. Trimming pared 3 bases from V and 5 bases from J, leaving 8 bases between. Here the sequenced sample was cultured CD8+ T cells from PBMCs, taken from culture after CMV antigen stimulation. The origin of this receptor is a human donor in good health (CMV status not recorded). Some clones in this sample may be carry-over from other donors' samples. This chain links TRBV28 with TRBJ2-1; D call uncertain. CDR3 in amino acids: CASSLGKNNEQFF. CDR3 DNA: TGTGCCAGCAGTTTGGGCAAGAACAATGAGCAGTTCTTC.